These T cell receptor beta chains were read from a single sample in a study of regulatory T cells in long-lasting Graves disease. TCRdb re-called the multiplex PCR reads with MiXCR, one entry per CDR3 protein. This table has 600,000 to 800,000 distinct CDR3 sequences, 25% to 35% appearing once. The sample in question was peripheral blood mononuclear cells (PBMCs), obtained when the disease was refractory, from a patient treated with antithyroid drugs. The source is a female donor with Graves disease. CDR3s include the opening cysteine and the closing phenylalanine or tryptophan. The D gene is left open where the match is weak. Clone size is stated in some rows and not others, as once, few, many or a class when expanded.

TGTGCCAGCAGCCCACAGGGGACAGGGGGCCTTACTGAAGCTTTCTTT,CASSPQGTGGLTEAFF,few,TRBV3-1,TRBD1,TRBJ1-1
TGCGCCAGCAGCCTCCACGACAGCCGGAACACTGAAGCTTTCTTT,CASSLHDSRNTEAFF,few,TRBV5-1,NA,TRBJ1-1
TGTGCCAGCAGTTACGTACCGGGCCTAAATCAGCCCCAGCATTTT,CASSYVPGLNQPQHF,NA,TRBV12-3/TRBV12-4,NA,TRBJ1-5
TGTGCCACCAGCAGAGAAGCGGGGAGGGAGCAGTACTTC,CATSREAGREQYF,NA,TRBV15,TRBD2,TRBJ2-7
TGTGCCAGCAGCTTAGTAGCAGGGGGGGTCTCTGGGGCCAACGTCCTGACTTTC,CASSLVAGGVSGANVLTF,NA,TRBV7-9,NA,TRBJ2-6
TGTGCCAGTAGGGACAGTCCTTCTGAAGCTTTCTTT,CASRDSPSEAFF,NA,TRBV19,NA,TRBJ1-1
TGTGCCAGCAGCCAAACCCCGTCAGCTGAAGCTTTCTTT,CASSQTPSAEAFF,NA,TRBV7-3,NA,TRBJ1-1
TGTGCCAGCAGCCCTGACCACAGGGGTACCTACGAGCAGTACTTC,CASSPDHRGTYEQYF,few,TRBV11-1,TRBD1,TRBJ2-7
TGTGCCTGGAGACTAGGGGGAGTCTATGGCTACACCTTC,CAWRLGGVYGYTF,few,TRBV30,NA,TRBJ1-2
TGTGCCAGCAGCCAAAGGGACAGGGCCTATGGCTACACCTTC,CASSQRDRAYGYTF,few,TRBV3-1,TRBD1,TRBJ1-2
TGTGCCACCAGCAGAGGCACGCTTAGCAATCAGCCCCAGCATTTT,CATSRGTLSNQPQHF,few,TRBV15,NA,TRBJ1-5
TGTGCCAGCAGCTTGTGGGATCAGCCCCAGCATTTT,CASSLWDQPQHF,NA,TRBV5-8,NA,TRBJ1-5
TGTGCCAGCAGTGAGGGCGGCAGGAGGGGATATCAGCCCCAGCATTTT,CASSEGGRRGYQPQHF,NA,TRBV2,NA,TRBJ1-5
TGTGCCAGCAAGCGCCGCTCCCACCTTGGCGGGAGGTCTGGGGCCAACGTCCTGACTTTC,CASKRRSHLGGRSGANVLTF,many,TRBV2,TRBD2,TRBJ2-6
TGTGCCAGCAGCCAGGAAGACGGAGGATATGGCTACACCTTC,CASSQEDGGYGYTF,NA,TRBV3-1,NA,TRBJ1-2
TGTGCCAGCTCCCAAGGCCACGGCTACGAGCAGTACTTC,CASSQGHGYEQYF,few,TRBV18,NA,TRBJ2-7
TGTGCCAGTAGCCAGGACCGGGACTTCACAGATACGCAGTATTTT,CASSQDRDFTDTQYF,few,TRBV19,NA,TRBJ2-3
TGTGCCAGCAGCCCCTTAGGATACGCAGAGACCCAGTACTTC,CASSPLGYAETQYF,NA,TRBV7-9,NA,TRBJ2-5
TGTGCCAGCAGCTTATTTGGGACAGGGGGGTTCGAGCAGTACTTC,CASSLFGTGGFEQYF,NA,TRBV5-4,TRBD1,TRBJ2-7
TGTGCCAGCAGTGAAGTGGTACTCACAGATACGCAGTATTTT,CASSEVVLTDTQYF,NA,TRBV2,NA,TRBJ2-3
TGTGCCAGCAGCTTGGTACCTGCTGCGAACACTGAAGCTTTCTTT,CASSLVPAANTEAFF,NA,TRBV5-5,NA,TRBJ1-1
TGTGCCAGCAGCACGTATGTGAGCACTGAAGCTTTCTTT,CASSTYVSTEAFF,NA,TRBV5-5,NA,TRBJ1-1
TGCAGTGCTAGAGATCCGCTTTACAGCGGGAGGTTTGCCGGGGAGCTGTTTTTT,CSARDPLYSGRFAGELFF,NA,TRBV20-1,TRBD2,TRBJ2-2
TGTGCCAGCAGTTTATCGGGGGGGGCTGGCTACACCTTC,CASSLSGGAGYTF,many,TRBV28,NA,TRBJ1-2
TGTGCCAGCAGCCCCTCACTAGCGGGAGGGCGGGAGACCCAGTACTTC,CASSPSLAGGRETQYF,few,TRBV7-9,TRBD2,TRBJ2-5
TGTGCCAGCAGCTTAACAGATGTAAACACTGAAGCTTTCTTT,CASSLTDVNTEAFF,few,TRBV11-2,NA,TRBJ1-1
TGTGCCAGTCAGAACCGGGACAGCAATAATTCACCCCTCCACTTT,CASQNRDSNNSPLHF,NA,TRBV6-1,TRBD1,TRBJ1-6
TGTGCCAGCTCACCGGATCGGCAGGGGATTTCCTACGAGCAGTACTTC,CASSPDRQGISYEQYF,once,TRBV18,NA,TRBJ2-7
TGTGCCACCAGCAGAGATCTTCAGGGGGGGAATTCACCCCTCCACTTT,CATSRDLQGGNSPLHF,NA,TRBV15,TRBD1,TRBJ1-6
TGTGCCAGCAGCGTAGACAGGGACGGCTCCGTGGGCCTTTATGGCTACACCTTC,CASSVDRDGSVGLYGYTF,NA,TRBV9,NA,TRBJ1-2
TGTGCCAGTGCCCCGGGACAACAAGAGACCCAGTACTTC,CASAPGQQETQYF,many,TRBV12-3/TRBV12-4,NA,TRBJ2-5
TGTGCCAGCAGTTCCGACAGTCGAACTGAAGCTTTCTTT,CASSSDSRTEAFF,many,TRBV11-2,NA,TRBJ1-1
TGTGCCAGCAGGGCGCAGGGGATCAACACCGGGGAGCTGTTTTTT,CASRAQGINTGELFF,few,TRBV2,NA,TRBJ2-2
TGTGCCAGCAGCTTAAAAACGGGTCTAGACACTGAAGCTTTCTTT,CASSLKTGLDTEAFF,NA,TRBV7-9,NA,TRBJ1-1
TGTGCCAGCAGCGGGAGCTCCTACGAGCAGTACTTC,CASSGSSYEQYF,many,TRBV2,NA,TRBJ2-7
TGTGCCATCAGTGAGTCGATATGGGGTGGTAACTATGGCTACACCTTC,CAISESIWGGNYGYTF,few,TRBV10-3,NA,TRBJ1-2
TGTGCCAGCAGCCGCCAGGCGGGAAGCGGAGGCTACACCTTC,CASSRQAGSGGYTF,few,TRBV3-1,NA,TRBJ1-2
TGTGCCAGCAGTGAACACGCCGCAACTAATGAAAAACTGTTTTTT,CASSEHAATNEKLFF,many,TRBV6-1,NA,TRBJ1-4
TGCAGTGCTAGAGGGGTGAGTGGGTCGATTCGGAACACTGAAGCTTTCTTT,CSARGVSGSIRNTEAFF,NA,TRBV20-1,NA,TRBJ1-1
TGTGCCAGCACTCGGACAGCAAATAGCAATCAGCCCCAGCATTTT,CASTRTANSNQPQHF,NA,TRBV4-2,NA,TRBJ1-5
TGCGCCAGCAGCCAAGTCCGGGGACATTATAGCAATCAGCCCCAGCATTTT,CASSQVRGHYSNQPQHF,NA,TRBV4-1,NA,TRBJ1-5